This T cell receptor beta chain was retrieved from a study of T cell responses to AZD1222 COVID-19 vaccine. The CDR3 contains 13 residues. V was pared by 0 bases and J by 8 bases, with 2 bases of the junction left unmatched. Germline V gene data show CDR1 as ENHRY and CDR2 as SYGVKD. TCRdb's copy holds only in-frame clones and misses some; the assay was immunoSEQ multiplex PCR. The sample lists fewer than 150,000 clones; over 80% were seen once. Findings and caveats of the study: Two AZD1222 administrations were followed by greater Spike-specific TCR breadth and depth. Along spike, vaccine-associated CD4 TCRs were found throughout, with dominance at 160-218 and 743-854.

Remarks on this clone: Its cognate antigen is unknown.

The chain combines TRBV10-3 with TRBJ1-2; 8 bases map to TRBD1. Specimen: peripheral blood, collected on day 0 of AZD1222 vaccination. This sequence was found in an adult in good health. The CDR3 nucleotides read TGTGCCATCAGTGAGTCGGACAGGGACGGCTACACCTTC. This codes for CAISESDRDGYTF.